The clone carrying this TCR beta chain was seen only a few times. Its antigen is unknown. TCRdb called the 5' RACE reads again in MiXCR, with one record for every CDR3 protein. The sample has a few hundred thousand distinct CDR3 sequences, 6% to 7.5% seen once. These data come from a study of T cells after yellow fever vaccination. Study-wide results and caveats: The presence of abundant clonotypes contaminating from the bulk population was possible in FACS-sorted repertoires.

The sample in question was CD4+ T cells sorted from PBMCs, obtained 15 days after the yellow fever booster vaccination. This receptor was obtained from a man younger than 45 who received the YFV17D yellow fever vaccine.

The CDR3 coding sequence is TGTGCCAGCAGCTTACAGGGGTGGACCTACGAGCAGTACTTC. Its translation is CASSLQGWTYEQYF. The genes are TRBV11-2 and TRBJ2-7; possible D gene TRBD1, 6 bases. Trimming stripped 2 bases from V and 2 bases from J, with 10 bases between. The germline V gene encodes CDR1 SGHAT and CDR2 FQNNGV. The CDR3 is 14 amino acids.